The 26 T cell receptor beta chains presented below share a single source sample, sequenced in a study of OX40 agonist ivuxolimab in advanced cancers. The protocol was immunoSEQ multiplex PCR, while the TCRdb copy is restricted to in-frame clones and leaves out a portion. Among 20,000 to 30,000 clones listed, about 74% were seen once. The material was CD4+ or CD8+ T cells sorted from blood, obtained in a trial of the OX40 agonist ivuxolimab. The receptors here all came from an adult with an advanced solid tumor such as melanoma, head and neck, liver or kidney cancer.

The chain joins TRBV19 to TRBJ2-4; TRBD1 matches 8 bases. CDR3 length equals 16 residues. Germline V gives CDR1 LNHDA, CDR2 SQIVND (reference sequence). V was clipped by 2 bases and J by 6 bases; unmatched bases: 9. The CDR3 coding sequence is TGTGCCAGTAGTATACCACCCAGGGGGCGTCGAAACATTCAGTACTTC. It specifies CASSIPPRGRRNIQYF.

The rearrangement joins TRBV14 to TRBJ2-3, with 9 bases identical to TRBD1. There are 15 residues in the CDR3. CDR1 SGHDN and CDR2 FVKESK come from the germline V gene. V lost 4 bases and J lost 8; bases outside the gene matches: 10. The CDR3 loop is CASSPSTGGALTQYF. The CDR3 DNA is TGTGCCAGCAGCCCTTCGACAGGGGGGGCCCTTACGCAGTATTTT.

V usage is TRBV2 and J usage is TRBJ2-1; D is unresolved. Germline V CDR1 and CDR2: SNHLY, FYNNEI. V was pared by 0 bases and J by 9 bases, with 6 bases between. The CDR3 extends over 12 amino acids. The CDR3, as DNA: TGTGCCAGCAGTGAAGCATTCGGTGAGCAGTTCTTC. Protein product: CASSEAFGEQFF.

The chain recombines TRBV6-6 with TRBJ2-5; a weak D match, TRBD1 (6 bases). The last part of the DNA fits TRBJ2-7 better; the J call may be wrong. Germline-derived CDR1 and CDR2 are MNHNY and SVGAGI (reference sequence). This CDR3 contains 14 residues. The CDR3 here is CASSPGTNSYEQYF. The CDR3 bases are TGTGCCAGCAGTCCCGGGACAAATTCCTACGAGCAGTACTTC.

The rearrangement uses TRBV5-1 and TRBJ1-1; D unresolved. V lost 5 bases and J 1 base, leaving 12 bases between the germline ends. Germline CDR1 reads SGHRS; CDR2 reads YFSETQ. The CDR3 is 14 residues long. Here the CDR3 DNA reads TGCGCCAGCAGTTCCAGATCTTGGAACACTGAAGCTTTCTTT. Its protein product is CASSSRSWNTEAFF.

In its sample, this clone is medium-sized. The chain uses TRBV19 and TRBJ1-3, with D perhaps matching TRBD1 (5 bases). This CDR3 comprises 14 residues. Germline V gene sequence: CDR1 LNHDA, CDR2 SQIVND (reference sequence). V was pared by 11 bases and J by 0 bases, with 14 bases between. The CDR3 loop reads CAAGDLSSGNTIYF. The DNA for the CDR3 is TGTGCCGCCGGGGACCTGAGCTCTGGAAACACCATATATTTT.

The chain recombines TRBV4-3 with TRBJ1-6; D unclear. Deletions cut 4 bases from V and 9 bases from J, with 13 bases between. Germline-derived CDR1 and CDR2 are LGHNA and YSLEER. CDR3 length: 14 amino acids. Here the CDR3 DNA reads TGCGCCAGCAGCCGTGGGGATAGGATTTCACCCCTCCACTTT. Translating gives CASSRGDRISPLHF.

The V and J genes are TRBV5-4 and TRBJ2-1, with 7 bases aligning to TRBD1. This CDR3 spans 15 amino acids. Per germline, CDR1 SGHNT and CDR2 YYREEE (reference sequence). The trim removed 8 bases at V and 2 bases at J, leaving 10 bases unmatched. DNA of the CDR3: TGTGCCAGTAACACTAGAGGGACAGCCTACAATGAGCAGTTCTTC. This translates into CASNTRGTAYNEQFF.

This clone was observed a single time. The chain recombines TRBV18 with TRBJ1-3; D might be TRBD1 (6 bases). V was shortened by 4 bases and J by 4 bases, with 17 bases between the two germline ends. The CDR3 spans 16 residues. Germline assignment: CDR1 KGHSH and CDR2 LQKENI. In DNA form, the CDR3 reads TGTGCCAGCTCACAACCGACAGGCGCCTACGGAAACACCATATATTTT. Its protein product is CASSQPTGAYGNTIYF.

This clone came up once. V usage is TRBV18 and J usage is TRBJ1-3; tentative D call: TRBD1 (6 bases). Trimming shortened V by 3 bases and J by 0 bases, and 12 bases separated the two germline ends. The CDR3 contains 16 residues. The germline CDR1 and CDR2 sequences are KGHSH and LQKENI. The CDR3 DNA sequence: TGTGCCAGCTCACCTCAGACAGGTTTCTCTGGAAACACCATATATTTT. It specifies CASSPQTGFSGNTIYF. Complete variable domain (other parts from reference TRBV18 and TRBJ1-3): NAGVMQNPRHLVRRRGQEARLRCSPMKGHSHVYWYRQLPEEGLKFMVYLQKENIIDESGMPKERFSAEFPKEGPSILRIQQVVRGDSAAYFCASSPQTGFSGNTIYFGEGSWLTVV.

The chain recombines TRBV4-1 with TRBJ1-6, with D uncertain. The length of the CDR3 is 17 residues. Germline V gene sequence: CDR1 MGHRA, CDR2 YSYEKL. Between the trimmed V and J ends, which lost 1 base and 0 bases, there was a span of 10 bases. The CDR3 bases are TGCGCCAGCAGCCAAGTTGGACGGAGCTCCTATAATTCACCCCTCCACTTT. Translation gives CASSQVGRSSYNSPLHF.

This sequence joins TRBV6-5 and TRBJ2-7, with D possibly matching TRBD1 (6 bases). The CDR3 covers 15 residues. V shed 6 bases and J shed 2 bases, with 17 bases lying between them. CDR1 is MNHEY, CDR2 SVGAGI, per germline. For the CDR3, the DNA is TGTGCCAGCAGCCAGGGGATGGGCTTAACCTACGAGCAGTACTTC. Protein product: CASSQGMGLTYEQYF.

The chain joins TRBV7-3 to TRBJ2-2; TRBD2 aligns across 8 bases. CDR3 length: 15 amino acids. Trimming took 5 bases from V and 1 from J; bases not matched to a gene: 3. Germline values: CDR1 SGHTA, CDR2 FQGTGA. CDR3 nucleotides: TGTGCCAGCAGCAGGAGCGGGGGGAACACCGGGGAGCTGTTTTTT. Amino acids: CASSRSGGNTGELFF.

Points on this clone: Relative to the germline gene, one junction end is altered; a read error may explain this. The chain recombines TRBV29-1 with TRBJ2-1, with TRBD2 matching 7 bases. There are 11 residues in the CDR3. Per the germline V gene, CDR1 is SQVTM and CDR2 is ANQGSEA. The DNA for the CDR3 is TGCAGCGTTGAAGTAGCGGGCCGGCGACTCTTC. This codes for CSVEVAGRRLF.

The V gene is TRBV19, the J gene TRBJ2-5; D tentatively fits TRBD1 or TRBD2 (6 bases each). In germline, CDR1 is LNHDA, CDR2 SQIVND (reference sequence). CDR3 length equals 14 residues. The V and J ends lost 1 base and 4 bases respectively, with 10 bases between them. CDR3 amino acids: CASSIGGGGETQYF. The CDR3 DNA is TGTGCCAGTAGTATAGGAGGGGGAGGAGAGACCCAGTACTTC.

The chain recombines TRBV6-5 with TRBJ1-2, with a weak D call TRBD1 (5 bases). V was clipped by 4 bases and J by 4 bases, with 19 bases between them. CDR1 and CDR2 from the germline V gene are MNHEY and SVGAGI. This CDR3 is 16 amino acids long. The CDR3, as DNA: TGTGCCAGCAGTTCCCGCGGGTCAGGGACCCTCTATGGCTACACCTTC. Amino acid sequence: CASSSRGSGTLYGYTF.

This clone has a single count. The chain recombines TRBV5-1 with TRBJ2-1, with 10 bases fitting TRBD2. V dropped 7 bases and J dropped 0; count of bases not matched to a gene: 10. There are 17 residues in the CDR3. Germline CDR1 is SGHRS and CDR2 is YFSETQ. CDR3 in DNA: TGCGCCAGCCAGCTTGGAGCGGGGGGGCCCTCCTACAATGAGCAGTTCTTC. It translates to CASQLGAGGPSYNEQFF.

This clone has just a few counts. CDR3 DNA: TGTGCCAGCAGCCTCCTAAGAGGCGAAGCTTTCTTT. Encoded protein: CASSLLRGEAFF. The chain is built from TRBV7-9 and TRBJ1-1; D ambiguous. This CDR3 comprises 12 residues. V was trimmed by 5 bases and J by 8 bases, leaving 12 bases between them. From germline, CDR1 is SEHNR and CDR2 FQNEAQ (reference sequence). Complete variable domain (other parts from reference TRBV7-9 and TRBJ1-1): DTGVSQNPRHKITKRGQNVTFRCDPISEHNRLYWYRQTLGQGPEFLTYFQNEAQLEKSRLLSDRFSAERPKGSFSTLEIQRTEQGDSAMYLCASSLLRGEAFFGQGTRLTVV.

The V gene is TRBV11-3, the J gene TRBJ2-3; no firm D call. The CDR3 length is 14 residues. Per the germline V gene, CDR1 is SGHNT and CDR2 is YENEEA. Trimming pared 4 bases from V and 0 bases from J, leaving 8 bases between. CDR3 sequence reads: CASSSGDSTDTQYF. CDR3 coding DNA: TGTGCCAGCAGCTCCGGCGACAGCACAGATACGCAGTATTTT.

A single count supports this clone. V gene TRBV19 combines with J gene TRBJ1-2, with D uncertain. The CDR3 runs to 13 residues. CDR1 is LNHDA and CDR2 is SQIVND in the germline V gene (reference sequence). V gave up 1 base and J gave up 0 bases, with 3 bases separating them. CDR3 coding DNA: TGTGCCAGTAGTATAGCAGCTAACTATGGCTACACCTTC. This gives the protein CASSIAANYGYTF. The entire variable domain, with the rest obtained from reference TRBV19 and TRBJ1-2, is as follows: DGGITQSPKYLFRKEGQNVTLSCEQNLNHDAMYWYRQDPGQGLRLIYYSQIVNDFQKGDIAEGYSVSREKKESFPLTVTSAQKNPTAFYLCASSIAANYGYTFGSGTRLTVV.

CDR3 amino acids: CASSEAPHSRGRRGSNQPQHF. The CDR3 bases are TGTGCCAGCAGTGAAGCGCCTCACTCCAGGGGGCGAAGGGGAAGCAATCAGCCCCAGCATTTT. This chain joins TRBV6-1 and TRBJ1-5, with 8 bases fitting TRBD1. Germline V gene lookup returns CDR1 MNHNS and CDR2 SASEGT. V gave up 0 bases and J gave up 1 base; unmatched junction bases: 17. The CDR3 has 21 residues.

The chain combines TRBV4-1 with TRBJ1-2; D unclear. CDR1 MGHRA and CDR2 YSYEKL come from the germline V gene. The CDR3 totals 15 residues. Deletions cut 6 bases from V and 2 bases from J, with 16 bases between. The CDR3 nucleotides are TGCGCCAGCAGTTCCCCTCCCCGAACGAACTATGGCTACACCTTC. It translates to CASSSPPRTNYGYTF.

The rearrangement links TRBV7-2 to TRBJ1-6, with no clear D. This CDR3 spans 19 amino acids. Germline V CDR1 and CDR2: SGHTA, FQGNSA. V was trimmed by 1 base and J by 4 bases, leaving 20 bases between them. CDR3 sequence reads: CASSLGGFTISAYNSPLHF. In DNA, the CDR3 is TGTGCCAGCAGCTTAGGTGGTTTTACAATTTCAGCTTATAATTCACCCCTCCACTTT. The whole variable domain, filled in from reference TRBV7-2 and TRBJ1-6, reads GAGVSQSPSNKVTEKGKDVELRCDPISGHTALYWYRQSLGQGLEFLIYFQGNSAPDKSGLPSDRFSAERTGGSVSTLTIQRTQQEDSAVYLCASSLGGFTISAYNSPLHFGNGTRLTVT.

This rearrangement joins TRBV5-1 to TRBJ1-4; 8 bases align to TRBD1. The V segment lost 4 bases and the J segment 8 bases; nucleotides outside the gene matches: 7. CDR3 size: 14 residues. Germline V gene data show CDR1 as SGHRS and CDR2 as YFSETQ. In nucleotides, the CDR3 is TGCGCCAGCAGCCCGGACAGGGAAGAGGAAAAACTGTTTTTT. Translated, it gives CASSPDREEEKLFF.

The chain uses TRBV10-3 and TRBJ1-5; 9 positions match TRBD1. V shed 4 bases, J shed 7 bases, and the junction held 8 bases outside the gene matches. CDR1 is ENHRY, CDR2 SYGVKD, per germline. CDR3 length equals 15 residues. The CDR3 loop is CAISGSGQGRQPQHF. The CDR3 bases are TGTGCCATCAGTGGGTCGGGACAGGGAAGGCAGCCCCAGCATTTT.

CDR3 sequence reads: CATSKEGHLQETQYF. CDR3 DNA: TGTGCCACCTCGAAGGAAGGACACCTACAAGAGACCCAGTACTTC. This chain joins TRBV2 and TRBJ2-5; D is possibly TRBD1 (5 bases). Deletions cut 10 bases from V and 2 bases from J, with 20 bases between. CDR1 is SNHLY and CDR2 is FYNNEI in the germline V gene. This CDR3 comprises 15 residues. The full variable domain, completed using reference TRBV2 and TRBJ2-5, is EPEVTQTPSHQVTQMGQEVILRCVPISNHLYFYWYRQILGQKVEFLVSFYNNEISEKSEIFDDQFSVERPDGSNFTLKIRSTKLEDSAMYFCATSKEGHLQETQYFGPGTRLLVL.